These 3 T cell receptor beta chains came from one sample sequenced in a study of identical twins. TCRdb reprocessed the 5' RACE reads via MiXCR and lists one record per CDR3 protein. The sample has 150,000 or so distinct CDR3 sequences; under 4.5% are singletons. The specimen was memory T cells sorted from blood. The receptors come from a man aged 18 to 30 in good health.

This clonotype has a handful of counts. V and J are TRBV19 and TRBJ2-1; 8 bases match TRBD2. The germline CDR1 and CDR2 sequences are LNHDA and SQIVND (reference sequence). V trimming: 10 bases; J trimming: 4 bases; junction bases outside the gene matches: 9. This CDR3 spans 14 amino acids. CDR3 in amino acids: CATRGGLSYNEQFF. In nucleotides, the CDR3 is TGTGCCACCCGGGGGGGACTTTCATACAATGAGCAGTTCTTC.

This clonotype was picked up many times. The gene calls are TRBV20-1 and TRBJ2-5; D call uncertain. There are 15 residues in the CDR3. The ends were cut back, 3 bases at V and 1 base at J, with 15 bases in the middle. Germline V CDR1 and CDR2: DFQATT, SNEGSKA (reference sequence). The CDR3 is CSASKLSNPQETQYF. CDR3 sequence (DNA): TGCAGTGCTAGTAAACTCTCCAACCCCCAAGAGACCCAGTACTTC.

The rearrangement uses TRBV5-6 and TRBJ1-1; maybe TRBD1 (6 bases). The V and J ends lost 7 bases and 2 bases respectively, with 18 bases between them. The CDR3 totals 15 residues. CDR1 is SGHDT, CDR2 YYEEEE, per germline. The CDR3 sequence: CASYELGTSNTEAFF. The CDR3 region has the DNA TGTGCCAGCTATGAACTGGGGACAAGCAACACTGAAGCTTTCTTT.